The present T cell receptor (beta chain) was sequenced within a study of vaccination and CD4 T cells after COVID-19 (dated 2022 in TCRdb). Some background on the complete study: In the convalescent cohort there were six males and four females, among whom were two Hispanic individuals, seven Caucasians, two Asians and one multiracial person. Participants received two doses of either the Pfizer-BioNTech BNT162b2 vaccine (n=8) or the Moderna mRNA-1273 vaccine (n=2). Post-COVID blood samples were collected from convalescent patients a median of around 100 days after diagnosis, with a range of about 30 to 180 days. Post-vaccine blood samples were collected a median of about 72 days after the second vaccine dose, ranging from about 13 to 250 days. The cultures were stimulated with overlapping spike peptide pools from SARS-CoV-2 and from the common cold coronaviruses HCoV-NL63, HCoV-OC43 and HCoV-229E. In control cultures, a CEFX viral epitope pool was used as positive control, an HIV-1 Nef peptide pool was used as negative control, or no peptide was added. In around nine COVID-19 convalescent patients and a few infection-naive healthy vaccine recipients, the spike-specific CD4+ TCR repertoire before mRNA vaccination was compared with the repertoire after mRNA vaccination. General findings and caveats noted by the study authors: Of the vaccine-specific clones in convalescent patients, 304 of 307, or nearly all, reacted only to SARS-CoV-2 spike and did not cross-react with common cold coronaviruses. Among the post-vaccine SARS-CoV-2-reactive clones in convalescent patients, a median 86.3% showed up only after vaccination, which suggests vaccine-specific priming. The study included relatively few convalescent patients and did not analyze early timepoints after natural infection. The median number of SARS-CoV-2-reactive clonotypes rose from roughly 20 after infection to some 40 after vaccination, but the change was not significant.

Taken with the paper, the label for treatment or condition translates to: approximately nine-day PBMC culture with coronavirus spike peptide pools or control peptides (ViraFEST assay). The study used the ViraFEST assay, which expanded antigen-specific T cells with peptide pools and then identified expanded clonotypes by TCR sequencing. Healthy vaccine recipients had no prior SARS-CoV-2 infection, confirmed by negative nucleocapsid antibody tests before and after vaccination. Each well held two million PBMCs cultured with about 9.8 ug/ml peptide pools in IMDM containing around 4.5% human AB serum and about 10 IU/ml IL-2. On days 3 and 7, half of the culture medium was replaced with fresh IL-2-containing medium. CD4+ T cells were isolated after roughly 10 days of culture through negative selection using the EasySep CD4+ T cell isolation kit. Ficoll-Paque Plus gradient centrifugation was used to isolate PBMCs from whole blood, and the isolated PBMCs were then either used fresh or cryopreserved at -140C. Triplicate wells were generally used for each culture condition.

V drops 2 bases and J drops 9 bases, leaving 19 bases in between. The germline V gene encodes CDR1 MNHEY and CDR2 SVGAGI. Reading from cysteine to phenylalanine, the CDR3 counts 16 amino acids. CDR3 DNA only is kept here, 48 bases in frame from base 1. The library was produced with PCR. TCR sequencing of DNA from cultured CD4+ T cells used the Oncomine TCR Beta short-read assay at the Johns Hopkins FTIC core. Genomic DNA was extracted from the cultured CD4+ T cells with the QIAamp micro DNA kit. Oncomine TCR Beta libraries from cultured CD4+ T cells were pooled using unique dual indexes and sequenced on an Illumina iSeq 100. Turning to the authors' computational methods: Non-productive sequences were filtered out, and CDR3s that did not start with C, did not end with F or W, or were shorter than 7 amino acids were discarded. Antigen-specific clonotypes were identified using the MANAFEST web application through comparison of peptide-stimulated wells with reference and other culture wells. An FDR below 0.05, an odds ratio above 5, and a productive frequency above 0.1% in at least two of three replicate wells were required for clones to be considered positive. Clonotypes that were significantly expanded in both SARS-CoV-2 spike wells and at least one common cold coronavirus spike condition were defined as cross-reactive. Using R version 3.6.1, CDR3 homology was evaluated through Levenshtein distances (stringdist) along with unrooted phylogenetic trees (ape). The public reads were run again by TCRdb, first through fastp at Q25 and then through MiXCR, and only productive beta chains were kept. Merged by CDR3 protein, the rows form single entries marked with the most common genes and DNA. The authors' filters were not applied to this entry. The sample profile shows some 19,000 distinct CDR3 sequences; less than 80% of them were found once. More than 20% of the sample is held by the ten biggest clonotypes.

About this clonotype itself: This receptor's antigen is unknown. It has no much larger one-base neighbor in the sample; base qualities were not kept.

The V and J segments used are TRBV6-5 and TRBJ1-4; TRBD1 might be the D gene, on 6 matching bases. The sample in question was CD4+ T cells from blood, cultured in vitro, obtained before SARS-CoV-2 vaccination. The sequence was collected from a human donor who received a COVID-19 vaccine. This receptor carries the CDR3 CASSYGETGGYKKLFF. The nucleotides are TGTGCCAGCAGTTACGGAGAGACAGGCGGGTACAAAAAACTGTTTTTT.